The 4 T cell receptor beta chains given below trace back to one sample, sequenced in a study of T cell responses to AZD1222 COVID-19 vaccine. Profiling relied on immunoSEQ multiplex PCR, and the TCRdb table lists in-frame clones only, not all of them. The sample has 75,000 to 100,000 clones, 89% seen once. Sequenced material: peripheral blood, taken on day 0 of AZD1222 vaccination. The receptors were sampled from an adult in good health.

In its sample, this clone was seen once. This chain joins TRBV5-1 and TRBJ1-2; TRBD1 is a possible D gene (6 bases). The CDR3 has 14 amino acids. Trimming removed 4 bases from V and 6 bases from J, with 16 bases in between. Per germline, CDR1 SGHRS and CDR2 YFSETQ. The CDR3 loop reads CASSGGQLDNGYTF. CDR3 DNA: TGCGCCAGCAGCGGTGGACAGCTAGATAATGGCTACACCTTC.

The chain carries TRBV10-2 and TRBJ2-3, with 10 bases that match TRBD2. J was trimmed by 4 bases and V by 3 bases; bases with no gene match: 7. The CDR3 has 16 amino acids. Germline-derived CDR1 and CDR2 are WSHSY and SAAADI. This CDR3 reads CASSEQGLARPDTQYF. CDR3 in DNA: TGCGCCAGCAGTGAACAGGGACTAGCGAGGCCAGATACGCAGTATTTT.

The table lists this clone with a few counts. The chain joins TRBV18 to TRBJ2-5, with D maybe TRBD2 (5 bases). The CDR3 contains 13 residues. The germline V gene has CDR1 KGHSH and CDR2 LQKENI. V was clipped by 3 bases and J by 5 bases, with 10 bases between them. The CDR3 coding sequence is TGTGCCAGCTCACCCGGGGTCGGGGAGACCCAGTACTTC. Amino acid sequence: CASSPGVGETQYF.

The V call is TRBV5-1, the J call TRBJ1-2; 7 positions agree with TRBD1. From germline, CDR1 is SGHRS and CDR2 YFSETQ. V dropped 0 bases and J dropped 3; count of bases not matched to a gene: 14. The CDR3 loop spans 18 amino acids. The CDR3 here is CASSLALGGGEEYYGYTF. Written as DNA, the CDR3 is TGCGCCAGCAGCTTGGCCTTGGGAGGGGGCGAGGAATACTATGGCTACACCTTC.